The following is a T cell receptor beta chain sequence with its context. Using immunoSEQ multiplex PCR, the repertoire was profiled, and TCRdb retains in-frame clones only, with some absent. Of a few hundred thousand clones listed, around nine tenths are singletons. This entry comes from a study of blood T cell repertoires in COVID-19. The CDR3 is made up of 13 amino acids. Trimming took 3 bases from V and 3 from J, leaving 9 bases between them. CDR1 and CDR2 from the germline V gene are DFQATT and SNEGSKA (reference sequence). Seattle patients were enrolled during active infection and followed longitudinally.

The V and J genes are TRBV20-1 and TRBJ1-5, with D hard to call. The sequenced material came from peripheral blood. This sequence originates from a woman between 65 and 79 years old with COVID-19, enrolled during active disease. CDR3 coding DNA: TGCAGTGCTAGTCGCGAGGACAATCAGCCCCAGCATTTT. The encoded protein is CSASREDNQPQHF.